This T cell receptor (beta chain) derives from a study of OX40 agonist ivuxolimab in advanced cancers. Whole-study findings and limits: Researchers did not establish what antigens the expanded peripheral T cells target.

Produced via immunoSEQ multiplex PCR; TCRdb's table is partial and in-frame only. The table lists around 70,000 clones, over 80% of them singletons. A note on this clone: The antigen is undetermined.

This sequence originates from an adult with an advanced solid tumor such as melanoma, head and neck, liver or kidney cancer. The sample consisted of CD4+ or CD8+ T cells sorted from blood, taken in a trial of the OX40 agonist ivuxolimab.

The CDR3 sequence is CSAQGPGVDTGELFF. The CDR3 bases are TGCAGCGCTCAGGGCCCGGGGGTTGACACCGGGGAGCTGTTTTTT. V is TRBV29-1 and J is TRBJ2-2, with TRBD2 as a possible D gene (6 bases). CDR1 SQVTM and CDR2 ANQGSEA come from the germline V gene. The CDR3 contains 15 residues. The germline V and J ends were trimmed by 7 bases and 3 bases, with 18 bases remaining between them.